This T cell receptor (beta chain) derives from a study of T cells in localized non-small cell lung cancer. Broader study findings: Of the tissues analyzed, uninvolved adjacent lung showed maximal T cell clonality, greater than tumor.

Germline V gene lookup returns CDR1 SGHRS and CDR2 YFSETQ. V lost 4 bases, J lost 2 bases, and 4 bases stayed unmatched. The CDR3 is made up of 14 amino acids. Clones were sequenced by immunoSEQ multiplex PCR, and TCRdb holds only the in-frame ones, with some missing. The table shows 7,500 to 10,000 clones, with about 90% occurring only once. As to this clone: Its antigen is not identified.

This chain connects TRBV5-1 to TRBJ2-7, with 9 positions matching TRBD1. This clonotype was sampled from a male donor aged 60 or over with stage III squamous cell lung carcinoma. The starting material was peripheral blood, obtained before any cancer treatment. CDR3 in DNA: TGCGCCAGCAGCACAGGGGGCAATACCTACGAGCAGTACTTC. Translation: CASSTGGNTYEQYF.